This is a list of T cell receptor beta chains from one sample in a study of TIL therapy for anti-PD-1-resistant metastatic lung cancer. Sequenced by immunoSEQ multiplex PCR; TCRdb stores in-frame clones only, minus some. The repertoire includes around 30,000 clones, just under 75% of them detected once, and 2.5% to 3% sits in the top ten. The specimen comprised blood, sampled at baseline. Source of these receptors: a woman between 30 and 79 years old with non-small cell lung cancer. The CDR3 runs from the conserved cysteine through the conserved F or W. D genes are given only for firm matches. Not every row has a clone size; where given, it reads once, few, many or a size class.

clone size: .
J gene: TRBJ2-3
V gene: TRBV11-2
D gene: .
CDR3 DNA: TGTGCCAGCAGCTTAGATGCAGGCACAGATACGCAGTATTTT
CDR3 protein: CASSLDAGTDTQYF

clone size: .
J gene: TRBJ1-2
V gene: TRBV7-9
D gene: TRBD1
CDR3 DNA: TGTGCCAGCAGCTTAGCGTATCCGACAGGGAAAGTTGGCTACACCTTC
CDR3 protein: CASSLAYPTGKVGYTF

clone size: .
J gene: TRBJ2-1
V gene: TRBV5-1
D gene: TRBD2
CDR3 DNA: TGCGCCAGCAGCCATGGGACTAGCGGGTACAATGAGCAGTTCTTC
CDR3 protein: CASSHGTSGYNEQFF

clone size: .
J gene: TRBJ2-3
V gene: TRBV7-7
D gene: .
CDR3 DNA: TGTGCCAGCAGCTACAGCGGAGGCACAGATACGCAGTATTTT
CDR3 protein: CASSYSGGTDTQYF

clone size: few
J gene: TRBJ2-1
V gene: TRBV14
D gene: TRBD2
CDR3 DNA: TGTGCCAGCAGCTTACTAGCGGGAGGCACCCACAATGAGCAGTTCTTC
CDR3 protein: CASSLLAGGTHNEQFF

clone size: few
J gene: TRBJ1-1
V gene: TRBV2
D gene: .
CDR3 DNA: TGTGCCAGCAGTGAAACGAACACTGAAGCTTTCTTT
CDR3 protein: CASSETNTEAFF

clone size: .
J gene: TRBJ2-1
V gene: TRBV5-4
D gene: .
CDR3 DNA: TGTGCCAGCAGCCCCGGGGGCGCGGGAAGCAATGAGCAGTTCTTC
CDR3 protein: CASSPGGAGSNEQFF

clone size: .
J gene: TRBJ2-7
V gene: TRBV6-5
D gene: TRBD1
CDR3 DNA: TGTGCCAGCAGTTCGGACAGGGCGGCCTCCGACGAGCAGTACTTC
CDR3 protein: CASSSDRAASDEQYF

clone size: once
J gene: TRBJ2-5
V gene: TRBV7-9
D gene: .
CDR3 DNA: TGTGCCAGCAGCTTAGGGCTAGCGCGAGAGACCCAGTACTTC
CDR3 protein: CASSLGLARETQYF

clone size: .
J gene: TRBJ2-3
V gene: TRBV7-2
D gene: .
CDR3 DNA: TGTGCCAGCAGCTTGACCTCCAAAGATACGCAGTATTTT
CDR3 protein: CASSLTSKDTQYF

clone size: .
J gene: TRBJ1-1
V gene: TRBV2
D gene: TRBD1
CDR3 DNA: TGTGCCAGCAGTGAAGCGCGGGGCAGGGGGCGGTCGGACACTGAAGCTTTCTTT
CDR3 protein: CASSEARGRGRSDTEAFF

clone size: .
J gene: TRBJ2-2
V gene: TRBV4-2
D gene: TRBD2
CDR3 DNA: TGTGCCAGCAGCTCGGGACTAGTGAACACCGGGGAGCTGTTTTTT
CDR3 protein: CASSSGLVNTGELFF

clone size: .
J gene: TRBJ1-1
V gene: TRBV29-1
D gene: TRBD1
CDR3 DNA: TGCAGAGCCGTCCCGGGACAGGGGAACGCTTTCTTT
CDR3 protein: CRAVPGQGNAFF

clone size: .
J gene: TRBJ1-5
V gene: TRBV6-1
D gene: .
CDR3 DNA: TGTGCCAGTTTGCTGGACATCAATCAGCCCCAGCATTTT
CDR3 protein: CASLLDINQPQHF

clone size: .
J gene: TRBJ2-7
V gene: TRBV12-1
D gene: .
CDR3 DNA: TGTGCCAGCAGCTTCGCCCCCAAAAGGGGGGGAAGCTACAACGAGCAGTACTTC
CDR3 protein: CASSFAPKRGGSYNEQYF

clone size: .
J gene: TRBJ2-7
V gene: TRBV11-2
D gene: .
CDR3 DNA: TGTGCCAGCCAAGTCGACCGGCTGGGAGAGCAGTACTTC
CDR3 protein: CASQVDRLGEQYF

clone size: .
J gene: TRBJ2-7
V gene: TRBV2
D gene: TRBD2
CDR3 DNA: TGTGCCAGCAGTGGGACTAGCGGGAGGATCTACGAGCAGTACTTC
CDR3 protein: CASSGTSGRIYEQYF

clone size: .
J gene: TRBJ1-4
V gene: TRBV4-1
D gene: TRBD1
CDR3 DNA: TGCGCCAGCAGCCACCCGGGACAGGGGAGGGAAAAACTGTTTTTT
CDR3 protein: CASSHPGQGREKLFF

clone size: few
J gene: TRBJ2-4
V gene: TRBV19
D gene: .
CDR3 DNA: TGTGCCAGTAGCCCTGAGAGCAAAAACATTCAGTACTTC
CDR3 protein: CASSPESKNIQYF

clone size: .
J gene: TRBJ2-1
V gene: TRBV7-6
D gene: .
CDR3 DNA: TGTGCCAGCAGCTTAGAACGGGGGACGGGGATCAATGAGCAGTTCTTC
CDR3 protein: CASSLERGTGINEQFF

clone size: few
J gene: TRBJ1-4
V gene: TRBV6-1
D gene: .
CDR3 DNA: TGTGCCAGCAGTGAACGGGGGTTAAATGAAAAACTGTTTTTT
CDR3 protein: CASSERGLNEKLFF

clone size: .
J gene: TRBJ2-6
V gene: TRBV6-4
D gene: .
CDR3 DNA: TGTGCCAGCAGGGACTCCTCTGGGGCCAACGTCCTGACTTTC
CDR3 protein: CASRDSSGANVLTF

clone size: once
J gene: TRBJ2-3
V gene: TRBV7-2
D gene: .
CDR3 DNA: TGTGCCAGCAGCTCCCTTTCTAGGACAGATACGCAGTATTTT
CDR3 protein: CASSSLSRTDTQYF

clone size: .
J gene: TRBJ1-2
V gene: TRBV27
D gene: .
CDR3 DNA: TGTGCCAGCAGTTTTAGACAGAATTTCTATGGCTACACCTTC
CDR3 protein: CASSFRQNFYGYTF

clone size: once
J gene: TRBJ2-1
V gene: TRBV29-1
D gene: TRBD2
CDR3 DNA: TGCAGCGTGGCGAGGACTAGCGGCTCCTACAATGAGCAGTTCTTC
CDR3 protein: CSVARTSGSYNEQFF

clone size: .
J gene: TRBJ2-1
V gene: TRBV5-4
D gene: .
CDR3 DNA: TGTGCCAGCAGCCTGGGATTACATAACAATGAGCAGTTCTTC
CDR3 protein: CASSLGLHNNEQFF

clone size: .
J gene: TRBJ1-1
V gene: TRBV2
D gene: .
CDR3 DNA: TGTGCCAGCAGCTTGAGGGGGGAAGCTTTCTTT
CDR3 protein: CASSLRGEAFF

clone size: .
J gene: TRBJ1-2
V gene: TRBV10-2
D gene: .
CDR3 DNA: TGCGCCAGCAAGGGGGGAGGGGTTAATAATGGCTACACCTTC
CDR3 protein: CASKGGGVNNGYTF

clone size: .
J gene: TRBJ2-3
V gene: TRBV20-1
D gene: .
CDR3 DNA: TGCAGTGCTGTCCGCACAGATACGCAGTATTTT
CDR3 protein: CSAVRTDTQYF

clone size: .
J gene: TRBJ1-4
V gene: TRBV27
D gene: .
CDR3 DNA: TGTGCCAGCAGTTTTGAGGGGAGGAGAGGTGAAAAACTGTTTTTT
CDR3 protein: CASSFEGRRGEKLFF

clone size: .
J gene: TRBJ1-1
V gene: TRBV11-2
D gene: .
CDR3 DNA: TGTGCCAGCAGCTTAGAGGGTAACACTGAAGCTTTCTTT
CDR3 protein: CASSLEGNTEAFF

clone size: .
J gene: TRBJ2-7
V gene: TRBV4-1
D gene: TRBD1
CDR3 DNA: TGCGCCAGCAGCCTCTTCCACGGACAGGGGGCTTTCGAGCAGTACTTC
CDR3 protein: CASSLFHGQGAFEQYF

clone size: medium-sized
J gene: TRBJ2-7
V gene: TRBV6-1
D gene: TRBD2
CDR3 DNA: TGTGCCAGCAGTGAATGGATCGGGACAAAATTAGCGGGAGGGAGCTACGAGCAGTACTTC
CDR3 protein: CASSEWIGTKLAGGSYEQYF

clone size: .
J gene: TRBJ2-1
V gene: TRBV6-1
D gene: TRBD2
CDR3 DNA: TGTGCCGCCAGCCTAGGCCTAGCGGGCTACAATGAGCAGTTCTTC
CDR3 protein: CAASLGLAGYNEQFF

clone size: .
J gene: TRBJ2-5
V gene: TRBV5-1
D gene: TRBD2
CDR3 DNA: TGCGCCAGCAGCAAGCAGGGGACTAGCGGGAGTGGGGAGACCCAGTACTTC
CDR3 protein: CASSKQGTSGSGETQYF

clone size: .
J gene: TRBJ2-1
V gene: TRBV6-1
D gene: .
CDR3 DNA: TGTGCCAGCAGTGAAGTTCGGTCTATTGAGCAGTTCTTC
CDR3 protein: CASSEVRSIEQFF

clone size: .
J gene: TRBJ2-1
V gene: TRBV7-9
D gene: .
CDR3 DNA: TGTGCCAGCAGCTTATTCGTGACGGACAATGAGCAGTTCTTC
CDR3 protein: CASSLFVTDNEQFF

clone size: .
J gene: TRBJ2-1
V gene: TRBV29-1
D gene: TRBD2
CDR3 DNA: TGCAGCATTCCTCAGCGGGAAAGCTACAATGAGCAGTTCTTC
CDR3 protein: CSIPQRESYNEQFF

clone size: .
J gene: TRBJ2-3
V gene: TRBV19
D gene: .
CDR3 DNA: TGTGCCAGTAGTATAAGAAGGGGGGGCACAGATACGCAGTATTTT
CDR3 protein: CASSIRRGGTDTQYF

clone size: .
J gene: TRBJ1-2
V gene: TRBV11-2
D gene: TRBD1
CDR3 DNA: TGTGCCAGCAGCCAACTTTTACAGGGGGCCTTCGCTGGCTACACCTTC
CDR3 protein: CASSQLLQGAFAGYTF

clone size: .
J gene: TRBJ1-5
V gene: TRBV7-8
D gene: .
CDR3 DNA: TGTGCCAGCAGCTTATCAGGAAATTCATTGGAAAATCAGCCCCAGCATTTT
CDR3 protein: CASSLSGNSLENQPQHF

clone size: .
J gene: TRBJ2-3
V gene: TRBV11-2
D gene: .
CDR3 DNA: TGTGCCAGCAGCTTAGGGACTGGCACAGATACGCAGTATTTT
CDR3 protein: CASSLGTGTDTQYF

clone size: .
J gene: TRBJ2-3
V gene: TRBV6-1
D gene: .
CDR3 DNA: TGTGCCAGCAGAGCTAGCGTCGGCACAGATACGCAGTATTTT
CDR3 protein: CASRASVGTDTQYF

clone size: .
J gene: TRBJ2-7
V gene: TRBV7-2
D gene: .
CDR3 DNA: TGTGCCAGCAGCTTAGACAGTCTCTCCTACGAGCAGTACTTC
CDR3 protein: CASSLDSLSYEQYF

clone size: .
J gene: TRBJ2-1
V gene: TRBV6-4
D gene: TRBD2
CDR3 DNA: TGTGCCAGCAGTGACCTAGCGGGAGGGAGCAATGAGCAGTTCTTC
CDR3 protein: CASSDLAGGSNEQFF

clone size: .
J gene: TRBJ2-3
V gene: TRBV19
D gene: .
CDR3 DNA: TGTGCCAGTAGTATAAGGGGGGACCGCACAGATACGCAGTATTTT
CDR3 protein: CASSIRGDRTDTQYF